This section outlines one T cell receptor (beta chain) sequence together with its context. Its cognate antigen has yet to be identified. Base quality data are lacking; no much larger clone is found one base away. V is reduced by 5 bases and J by 11 bases, leaving a spacing of 18 bases between them. The germline V gene encodes CDR1 MNHEY and CDR2 SVGEGT. Taken from cysteine to phenylalanine, the CDR3 has 13 residues. The retained sequence is limited to the CDR3, 39 bases, with the frame set at the first base. The sample belongs to a study of regulatory T cells in long-lasting Graves disease (dated by TCRdb to about 2021). For the wider study: Persistent Graves' disease was defined as persistently positive TSH receptor autoantibodies together with antithyroid drug treatment for over 5 years. Persistent Graves' disease patients in the clinical cohort had taken antithyroid drugs for approximately ten years on average. Peripheral blood TCR sequencing and RNA sequencing compared persistent Graves' disease patients with newly diagnosed Graves' disease patients. A total of about 33 samples underwent TCR sequencing, from roughly 13 patients with persistent Graves' disease and 20 or so patients with newly diagnosed Graves' disease. The study was conducted in China and was registered as a clinical trial. Points the paper makes about the study in general: Compared with newly diagnosed patients, patients with persistent Graves' disease had lower TCR Shannon entropy and fewer highly expanded clones, which suggests clonal expansion. The small sample size was acknowledged by the authors as a limitation that may reduce accuracy. Because the primary lesion, thyroid tissue, could not be accessed, the study looked at peripheral blood alone. Sequencing and analysis were limited to the TCR beta chain. A larger number of public clonotypes was shared among persistent patients (approximately 3,000) than among newly diagnosed patients (around 970). Preferential use of TRBV28, TRBJ1-2 and TRBJ2-5 was observed in persistent disease, whereas TRBV20-1 and TRBJ2-1 were favored in newly diagnosed disease.

This specimen's time point label, per the study, means: persistent/refractory GD, antithyroid drugs over 5 years with positive TRAb. RNA was extracted from PBMCs in TRIzol for both TCR sequencing and RNA sequencing. The diagnosis of Graves' disease followed American Thyroid Association guidelines. The patients came from an endocrinology department in Xi'an, China. Each patient gave approximately 8.8 milliliters of peripheral blood, collected in an EDTA anticoagulant tube. Ficoll Paque Plus density gradient separation was used to isolate PBMCs, and no further T cell sorting was done. RNA quality was checked with an Agilent 2100 Bioanalyzer and agarose gel, and concentration with a NanoDrop 2000. Library construction relied on multiplex PCR. Sequencing relied on an Illumina HiSeq 4000. CDR3 regions were amplified by Arm-PCR with iRepertoire HTBI primers to construct TCR beta libraries. PCR products were gel purified before sequencing. Regarding the original processing steps: Gene usage analysis of CDR3 amino acid clonotypes relied on the 60 to 65 TRBV and 12 to 15 TRBJ segments identified across samples. COPE and FqMerger were used to merge filtered high-quality paired reads into contigs. Contigs were aligned with BLAST to IMGT TRBV, TRBD and TRBJ reference genes, and CDR3 was defined per IMGT. Clonotypes above 0.1% frequency were classified as highly expanded clones. Repertoire diversity was measured by Shannon entropy, and V-J evenness by the Gini coefficient. Public clonotypes were defined as clonotypes shared by more than one individual. The public reads were quality trimmed at Q25 with fastp and then assembled into clones with MiXCR by TCRdb, keeping productive beta chains. Merged by CDR3 protein, the rows form single entries marked with the most common genes and DNA. These V and J calls originate from TCRdb's pipeline instead of the authors' own analysis. This sample comprises 650,000 to 700,000 distinct CDR3 sequences, approximately 29% of them detected only once. Together, the top ten hold roughly 40% of the sample.

Sequencing was performed on peripheral blood mononuclear cells (PBMCs), taken when the disease was refractory, from a patient treated with antithyroid drugs. The V and J segments used are TRBV6-2 or TRBV6-3 and TRBJ1-1, with the D gene not confidently named. The TCR was taken from a female donor with Graves disease. The DNA sequence follows: TGTGCCAGCAGTACGGACCCCAACCGCTCGGCTTTCTTT. It translates as CASSTDPNRSAFF.